The 10 T cell receptor beta chains given below trace back to one sample, sequenced in a study of regulatory T cells in long-lasting Graves disease. Arm-PCR of CDR3 regions and iRepertoire HTBI primers were the basis on which TCR beta libraries were built. From the multiplex PCR reads, TCRdb called clonotypes with MiXCR, one entry per CDR3 protein. The table includes 600,000 to 800,000 distinct CDR3 sequences, about 30% detected once. Documented time point: persistent/refractory GD, antithyroid drugs over 5 years with positive TRAb. The authors made the TCR library using RNA they extracted from PBMCs. Sequenced here: peripheral blood mononuclear cells (PBMCs), sampled when the disease was refractory, from a patient treated with antithyroid drugs. All receptors come from a female donor with Graves disease.

With respect to this clonotype: Given a much more abundant clone one base away, this may be a read error. V usage is TRBV5-6 and J usage is TRBJ2-5; TRBD1 is a possible D gene (5 bases). The CDR3 is made up of 14 amino acids. The V end lost 7 bases, the J end lost 0 bases, and 13 bases lay between the germline ends. Germline V gene data show CDR1 as SGHDT and CDR2 as YYEEEE. The CDR3 DNA reads as TGTGCCAGCGGCGACAGTGGTTACCAAGAGACCCAGTACTTC. As protein: CASGDSGYQETQYF. Variable domain in full (rest from reference TRBV5-6 and TRBJ2-5): DAGVTQSPTHLIKTRGQQVTLRCSPKSGHDTVSWYQQALGQGPQFIFQYYEEEERQRGNFPDRFSGHQFPNYSSELNVNALLLGDSALYLCASGDSGYQETQYFGPGTRLLVL.

This clonotype was detected many times. V usage is TRBV6-2 or TRBV6-3 and J usage is TRBJ2-5, with 7 bases fitting TRBD1. V gave up 6 bases and J gave up 4 bases; unmatched junction bases: 11. Germline lookup yields CDR1 MNHEY and CDR2 SVGEGT. The CDR3 spans 15 residues. Here the CDR3 reads CASSSGQPGGETQYF. Here the CDR3 DNA reads TGTGCCAGCAGCTCGGGACAGCCTGGGGGAGAGACCCAGTACTTC.

The chain links TRBV6-4 to TRBJ2-2; D gene unclear. Germline V gives CDR1 MRHNA, CDR2 SNTAGT. This CDR3 comprises 15 residues. V dropped 6 bases and J dropped 7 bases, with 18 bases sitting between them. Here the CDR3 DNA reads TGTGCCAGCAGCAAGGGCCTCTACTTGAGCGGGGAGCTGTTTTTT. As protein: CASSKGLYLSGELFF.

There are many counts of this clonotype. CDR3 bases: TGTGCCAGCAAAGACTCACGGACCCGACGGCCCCAGCATTTT. Protein product: CASKDSRTRRPQHF. The gene calls are TRBV12-3 or TRBV12-4 and TRBJ1-5; D remains unclear. This CDR3 spans 14 amino acids. V lost 7 bases and J lost 9, with 19 bases in between.

This clonotype was detected a few times. V is TRBV6-1 and J is TRBJ1-1, with 7 nucleotides matching TRBD1. The CDR3 has 15 amino acids. The J segment lost 0 bases and the V segment lost 6 bases, leaving 7 bases of the junction unmatched. Per the germline V gene, CDR1 is MNHNS and CDR2 is SASEGT. The CDR3 nucleotides are TGTGCCAGCAGCTCCGGACAGGTCCTGAACACTGAAGCTTTCTTT. Residues: CASSSGQVLNTEAFF.

This clonotype was seen more than once but under ten times. The chain combines TRBV2 with TRBJ2-1, with D maybe TRBD1 (7 bases). Germline-derived CDR1 and CDR2 are SNHLY and FYNNEI. This CDR3 comprises 14 residues. The ends were cut back, 8 bases at V and 5 bases at J, with 16 bases in the middle. The CDR3 spells CASAGLRGHNEQFF. CDR3 in DNA: TGTGCCAGCGCGGGATTGAGGGGGCACAATGAGCAGTTCTTC.

The rearrangement uses TRBV30 and TRBJ1-2; D is possibly TRBD1 (5 bases). Trimming removed 0 bases from V and 2 bases from J, with 10 bases in between. The germline V gene has CDR1 GTSNPN and CDR2 SVGIG (reference sequence). The CDR3 covers 14 residues. The CDR3 region has the DNA TGTGCCTGGAGTGTAAGGAGACAGAACTATGGCTACACCTTC. Residues: CAWSVRRQNYGYTF.

This clonotype was detected once. The gene calls are TRBV19 and TRBJ2-7, with TRBD1 as a possible D gene (5 bases). Germline-derived CDR1 and CDR2 are LNHDA and SQIVND (reference sequence). Trimming removed 7 bases at V and 4 bases at J, with 20 bases between. This CDR3 region has 15 residues. The CDR3 reads CASKALWGLDYEQYF. The CDR3 DNA sequence: TGTGCCAGTAAGGCCCTATGGGGCCTAGATTACGAGCAGTACTTC.

This clonotype was counted only a few times. The chain combines TRBV19 with TRBJ1-1; D unresolved. Germline V gene sequence: CDR1 LNHDA, CDR2 SQIVND (reference sequence). The ends were cut back, 7 bases at V and 0 bases at J, with 12 bases in the middle. The CDR3 is 14 amino acids. In DNA, the CDR3 is TGTGCCAGTACCGGGCGGCAGTTGAACACTGAAGCTTTCTTT. It yields the protein CASTGRQLNTEAFF.

V gene TRBV29-1 combines with J gene TRBJ1-4; a possible D gene is TRBD1 (5 bases). CDR3 length: 13 residues. The germline CDR1 and CDR2 sequences are SQVTM and ANQGSEA. The V end lost 6 bases, the J end lost 2 bases, and 10 bases lay between the germline ends. CDR3 sequence: CSVQGWTNEKLFF. The CDR3 nucleotides read TGCAGCGTCCAGGGTTGGACTAATGAAAAACTGTTTTTT.